These 32 T cell receptor beta chains were all obtained from the same sample, sequenced in a study of human T cells and chemical hapten exposure. Described time point: patch test 2, 6 weeks after DPC sensitization. Indicated treatment: therapeutic diphenylcyclopropenone sensitization with weekly scalp DPC. TCRdb re-analysed the RACE reads in MiXCR, keeping a single row per CDR3 protein. This sample has tens of thousands of distinct CDR3 sequences, with 11% found just once. The specimen was whole blood, collected in connection with sensitization to the hapten diphenylcyclopropenone (DPC). These receptors were collected from a man between 18 and 29 years old with alopecia areata. Some clones in this sample may be carry-over from other donors' samples.

This clonotype was seen a few times. V is TRBV6-2 or TRBV6-3 and J is TRBJ1-2, with 8 nucleotides matching TRBD1. The CDR3 is made up of 14 amino acids. The V and J ends lost 1 base and 7 bases, in that order; junction bases with no gene match: 5. CDR1 is MNHEY and CDR2 is SVGEGT in the germline V gene. The CDR3 bases are TGTGCCAGCAGTTACTATCCAGGGGGCGCTGGCTACACCTTC. It specifies CASSYYPGGAGYTF.

This clonotype was seen repeatedly, ten times or more. J is TRBJ2-1 and V is TRBV18, with 13 bases lining up with TRBD2. Germline CDR1 is KGHSH and CDR2 is LQKENI. This CDR3 has 16 amino acids. The trim removed 3 bases at V and 6 bases at J, leaving 5 bases unmatched. The CDR3 region is CASSPLLAGGPNEQFF. As DNA, the CDR3 is TGTGCCAGCTCACCTCTACTAGCGGGGGGGCCCAATGAGCAGTTCTTC.

The gene calls are TRBV6-5 and TRBJ1-5; D not certain. The germline gives CDR1 MNHEY, CDR2 SVGAGI. The germline V and J ends were trimmed by 2 bases and 4 bases, with 12 bases remaining between them. The CDR3 runs to 15 residues. CDR3 loop: CASSYEPGGNQPQHF. As DNA, the CDR3 is TGTGCCAGCAGTTACGAACCAGGAGGGAATCAGCCCCAGCATTTT.

V is TRBV10-3 and J is TRBJ2-1, with D possibly being TRBD1 (7 bases). The CDR3 contains 17 residues. Per the germline V gene, CDR1 is ENHRY and CDR2 is SYGVKD. Trimming stripped 6 bases from V and 0 bases from J, with 18 bases between. The CDR3 nucleotides read TGTGCCATCAGCGACAGGGACTTCGATAGCTCCTACAATGAGCAGTTCTTC. Amino acid sequence: CAISDRDFDSSYNEQFF.

In its sample, this clonotype was seen a few times. This chain joins TRBV2 and TRBJ2-1; D is perhaps TRBD2 (5 bases). The CDR3 is 16 residues long. The V gene's germline CDR1 is SNHLY and CDR2 FYNNEI. V shed 8 bases and J shed 0 bases, with 17 bases lying between them. The CDR3, as DNA: TGTGCCAGCCATAGGCGGGTCATGGGCTCCTACAATGAGCAGTTCTTC. Translation: CASHRRVMGSYNEQFF.

This CDR3 reads CASRPGTGEKLFF. The CDR3 nucleotides are TGTGCCAGCAGGCCCGGGACAGGGGAAAAACTGTTTTTT. The rearrangement joins TRBV7-2 to TRBJ1-4, with 9 bases lining up with TRBD1. The germline gives CDR1 SGHTA, CDR2 FQGNSA. CDR3 length: 13 residues. V shed 6 bases and J 8 bases; nucleotides not matched to a gene: 4.

This clonotype was counted many times. CDR3 residues: CASTSGGGHNYGYTF. As DNA, the CDR3 is TGTGCCAGCACCAGTGGCGGGGGGCACAACTATGGCTACACCTTC. The chain combines TRBV28 with TRBJ1-2; maybe TRBD1 (6 bases). This CDR3 spans 15 amino acids. With 7 bases removed from V and 2 bases from J, the gap between germline ends came to 17 bases. Germline V gene lookup returns CDR1 MDHEN and CDR2 SYDVKM.

Regarding this clonotype: At one of its ends the junction is not consistent with the germline gene, which may arise from a read error. The chain recombines TRBV4-2 with TRBJ1-1; tentative D call: TRBD1 (5 bases). CDR1 is LGHNA, CDR2 YNFKEQ, per germline. This CDR3 spans 13 amino acids. This CDR3 is CAISQDEVQGAFF. CDR3 nucleotide sequence: TGTGCCATCAGCCAAGATGAGGTGCAGGGAGCTTTCTTT.

The genes are TRBV4-2 and TRBJ1-2; 9 bases match TRBD1. There are 14 residues in the CDR3. The germline gives CDR1 LGHNA, CDR2 YNFKEQ. With V trimmed by 4 bases and J by 5 bases, 5 bases remained unmatched. The CDR3 DNA follows: TGTGCCAGCAGCCCAACGGGACAGGGTTATGGCTACACCTTC. Translation: CASSPTGQGYGYTF.

The chain combines TRBV9 with TRBJ2-5; the D is unclear. Trimming stripped 4 bases from V and 5 bases from J, with 9 bases between. Germline-derived CDR1 and CDR2 are SGDLS and YYNGEE. The CDR3 consists of 12 residues. The CDR3 sequence: CASSSFGETQYF. The CDR3 coding sequence is TGTGCCAGCAGCTCCTTTGGGGAGACCCAGTACTTC.

This clonotype has more than one count but fewer than ten. The rearrangement joins TRBV11-2 to TRBJ2-2; no definite D call. In germline, CDR1 is SGHAT, CDR2 FQNNGV. The CDR3 runs to 11 residues. Deletions cut 8 bases from V and 6 bases from J, with 7 bases between. The CDR3 nucleotides read TGTGCCAGCCGGATCGCCGGGGAGCTGTTTTTT. It codes for CASRIAGELFF.

This chain joins TRBV9 and TRBJ1-2, with D possibly being TRBD1 (5 bases). Trimming stripped 0 bases from V and 2 bases from J, with 11 bases between. Germline V gene sequence: CDR1 SGDLS, CDR2 YYNGEE. CDR3 length equals 15 residues. The CDR3, as DNA: TGTGCCAGCAGCGTAGGAGCAGGGAGGAACTATGGCTACACCTTC. This codes for CASSVGAGRNYGYTF. Together with reference TRBV9 and TRBJ1-2, the CDR3 gives the full variable domain: DSGVTQTPKHLITATGQRVTLRCSPRSGDLSVYWYQQSLDQGLQFLIQYYNGEERAKGNILERFSAQQFPDLHSELNLSSLELGDSALYFCASSVGAGRNYGYTFGSGTRLTVV.

This clonotype appeared many times. The rearrangement links TRBV7-3 to TRBJ1-2, with 7 bases that match TRBD1. Per germline, CDR1 SGHTA and CDR2 FQGTGA. The CDR3 consists of 16 residues. V gave up 5 bases and J gave up 5 bases; unmatched junction bases: 14. The CDR3 DNA reads TGTGCCAGCAGCCCCCATGCGCAGGGGGGCGGTTATGGCTACACCTTC. This codes for CASSPHAQGGGYGYTF.

This clonotype appeared a few times. J is TRBJ2-1 and V is TRBV9, with no clear D. The CDR3 covers 13 residues. V was clipped by 0 bases and J by 8 bases, with 9 bases between them. Germline assignment: CDR1 SGDLS and CDR2 YYNGEE. CDR3 nucleotides: TGTGCCAGCAGCGTAGATCGGTTCCATGAGCAGTTCTTC. Protein sequence: CASSVDRFHEQFF.

The chain combines TRBV6-1 with TRBJ2-2; D unresolved. Trimming removed 7 bases from V and 3 bases from J, with 12 bases in between. This CDR3 is 14 amino acids long. The germline V gene has CDR1 MNHNS and CDR2 SASEGT. The CDR3 DNA reads TGTGCCAGCACGCGAGAAGTCCACACCGGGGAGCTGTTTTTT. Protein: CASTREVHTGELFF.

This clonotype was detected a few times. V gene TRBV10-1 combines with J gene TRBJ1-6; 7 nucleotides agree with TRBD1. This CDR3 is built from 14 residues. CDR1 and CDR2 from the germline V gene are WNHNN and SYGVQD (reference sequence). The V and J ends lost 9 bases and 6 bases, in that order; junction bases with no gene match: 8. The CDR3 spells CASRTTGFNSPLHF. Written as DNA, the CDR3 is TGCGCCAGTAGAACGACAGGGTTTAATTCACCCCTCCACTTT.

The chain employs TRBV19 and TRBJ1-5; D gene unclear. The CDR3 loop spans 15 amino acids. Germline-derived CDR1 and CDR2 are LNHDA and SQIVND (reference sequence). Trimming stripped 3 bases from V and 4 bases from J, with 13 bases between. The CDR3 DNA is TGTGCCAGTAGTATGTCAGTAAGCGAAAATCAGCCCCAGCATTTT. This gives the protein CASSMSVSENQPQHF.

This clonotype has a handful of counts. The rearrangement uses TRBV7-2 and TRBJ2-1; 8 nucleotides agree with TRBD1. V lost 3 bases and J lost 12; bases outside the gene matches: 1. The CDR3 covers 11 residues. Per germline, CDR1 SGHTA and CDR2 FQGNSA. CDR3 residues: CASSFGTGQFF. CDR3 coding DNA: TGTGCCAGCAGCTTCGGGACAGGGCAGTTCTTC.

This rearrangement joins TRBV6-2 or TRBV6-3 to TRBJ1-6; D unclear. This CDR3 is built from 12 residues. Germline-derived CDR1 and CDR2 are MNHEY and SVGEGT. V lost 7 bases, J lost 13 bases, and 14 bases lay in between. The CDR3 reads CASTTLKLPLHF. DNA for the CDR3: TGTGCCAGCACCACCCTTAAGCTGCCCCTCCACTTT.

The table lists this clonotype with a few counts. CDR3: CASRPGDSSNEKLFF. In DNA, the CDR3 is TGTGCCAGCAGACCTGGGGACAGTAGTAATGAAAAACTGTTTTTT. This sequence joins TRBV5-5 and TRBJ1-4; 7 nucleotides align to TRBD1. Unmatched junction bases numbered 8, after V lost 5 bases and J lost 4 bases. The CDR3 runs to 15 residues. CDR1 SGHKS and CDR2 YYEKEE come from the germline V gene (reference sequence).

The chain joins TRBV27 to TRBJ2-1; 10 bases fit TRBD2. After removal of 7 bases from V and 7 bases from J, the junction contained 10 bases not matched to a gene. There are 15 residues in the CDR3. Germline-derived CDR1 and CDR2 are MNHEY and SMNVEV (reference sequence). CDR3 sequence (DNA): TGTGCCAGCACTTGGGGAGCGGGGGGGCCTAATGAGCAGTTCTTC. This encodes CASTWGAGGPNEQFF.

This clonotype was observed a few times. The chain carries TRBV21-1 and TRBJ1-1. TRBV21-1 is reported as a pseudogene. CDR3 size: 10 residues. The CDR3 DNA reads TGTGCCAGCAGCGCTCAAGGTGCTTTCTTT. It is translated as CASSAQGAFF.

This clonotype has a count of ten or more. This chain uses TRBV6-1 with TRBJ1-5, with TRBD1 identical over 9 bases. Looked up from germline, CDR1 is MNHNS and CDR2 is SASEGT. Trimming took 7 bases from V and 3 from J; bases not matched to a gene: 10. The CDR3 consists of 16 residues. The CDR3 spells CASKRVGTGTNQPQHF. The CDR3 nucleotides read TGTGCCAGCAAGAGGGTCGGGACAGGGACCAATCAGCCCCAGCATTTT.

The chain combines TRBV29-1 with TRBJ2-1, with TRBD2 as a possible D gene (7 bases). Germline CDR1 and CDR2: SQVTM and ANQGSEA. The CDR3 extends over 14 amino acids. Trimming removed 2 bases from V and 5 bases from J, with 13 bases in between. The CDR3 spells CSVEPRGANNEQFF. In nucleotides, the CDR3 is TGCAGCGTTGAACCACGGGGGGCCAACAATGAGCAGTTCTTC.

In this sample, this clonotype turned up a few times. The rearrangement joins TRBV7-9 to TRBJ2-2; D possibly uses TRBD1 or TRBD2 (5 bases each). Germline V CDR1 and CDR2: SEHNR, FQNEAQ (reference sequence). The CDR3 is made up of 16 amino acids. V shed 6 bases and J shed 3 bases, with 17 bases lying between them. The CDR3 loop is CASRREGELYTGELFF. The CDR3 nucleotides are TGTGCCAGCAGGCGCGAAGGGGAGTTGTACACCGGGGAGCTGTTTTTT.

The chain recombines TRBV27 with TRBJ1-1; 11 positions match TRBD1. The CDR3 runs to 15 residues. V was clipped by 4 bases and J by 0 bases; unmatched bases: 1. The germline CDR1 and CDR2 sequences are MNHEY and SMNVEV (reference sequence). The CDR3 DNA is TGTGCCAGCAGTTGGGACAGGGGGTTGAACACTGAAGCTTTCTTT. Its protein is CASSWDRGLNTEAFF.

This clonotype was counted between two and nine times. V gene TRBV3-1 combines with J gene TRBJ2-7, with D possibly TRBD1 on 5 matching bases. The CDR3 has 16 amino acids. V shed 0 bases and J shed 2 bases, with 14 bases lying between them. Germline V gives CDR1 LGHDT, CDR2 YNNKEL (reference sequence). CDR3 DNA: TGTGCCAGCAGCCAAGAGAGGCCCAGGGCAGCCTACGAGCAGTACGTC. Translating gives CASSQERPRAAYEQYV.

Turning to this clonotype: Given a much more abundant clone one base away, this may be a read error. The V gene is TRBV4-3, the J gene TRBJ1-2; 9 bases line up with TRBD1. Trimming took 5 bases from V and 8 from J; bases not matched to a gene: 6. The germline V gene has CDR1 LGHNA and CDR2 YSLEER. The CDR3 runs 13 residues. Here the CDR3 DNA reads TGCGCCAGCAGCGCACAGGGGGCAGTGGGCTACACCTTC. Translating gives CASSAQGAVGYTF.

This clonotype occurred a few times. This chain connects TRBV6-5 to TRBJ1-2; 7 nucleotides align to TRBD1. The germline V gene has CDR1 MNHEY and CDR2 SVGAGI. With V trimmed by 6 bases and J by 3 bases, 13 bases remained unmatched. The CDR3 has 16 residues. CDR3 in DNA: TGTGCCAGCAGGGTCACAACAGGGGAGGTCGACTATGGCTACACCTTC. This sequence encodes CASRVTTGEVDYGYTF.

This clonotype was recorded at least ten times. This chain uses TRBV7-3 with TRBJ2-2; 9 nucleotides align to TRBD1. The CDR3 sequence is 16 residues long. Germline V gene data show CDR1 as SGHTA and CDR2 as FQGTGA. V was clipped by 3 bases and J by 2 bases; unmatched bases: 4. The CDR3 loop is CASSFGGQGNTGELFF. The DNA for the CDR3 is TGTGCCAGCAGCTTTGGGGGACAGGGAAACACCGGGGAGCTGTTTTTT.

This clonotype was observed a handful of times. V gene TRBV4-3 combines with J gene TRBJ2-2, with 7 bases identical to TRBD1. The CDR3 runs 18 residues. After removal of 1 base from V and 7 bases from J, the junction contained 15 bases not matched to a gene. The germline gives CDR1 LGHNA, CDR2 YSLEER. The CDR3 DNA is TGCGCCAGCAGCCAAGGATTTATAGGAGACAGGGAGCACGGGGAGCTGTTTTTT. It yields the protein CASSQGFIGDREHGELFF.

This clonotype has a count of ten or more. Here the CDR3 reads CASSPMDSPSGNTIYF. The CDR3 DNA is TGTGCCAGCTCACCTATGGACAGCCCCTCTGGAAACACCATATATTTT. The chain recombines TRBV18 with TRBJ1-3; a weak D match, TRBD1 (6 bases). V was pared by 3 bases and J by 0 bases, with 12 bases between. Per the germline V gene, CDR1 is KGHSH and CDR2 is LQKENI. The CDR3 sequence is 16 residues long.